A selection of T cell receptor beta chains follows, all from one sample in a study of Graves' ophthalmopathy and Graves' hyperthyroidism. A single record per CDR3 protein comes from TCRdb applying MiXCR to the multiplex PCR reads. This table holds approximately 700,000 distinct CDR3 sequences, around 40% found once. Sequenced material: peripheral blood. Receptors originate from an adult man with Graves' ophthalmopathy. Each CDR3 is given with its conserved first and last residue. Each record gives: V gene, CDR3 length, clone size, D gene, J gene, CDR3 DNA, CDR3 protein. The D gene is left open where the match is weak. Only part of the rows carry a size: once, few, many, or a class if the clone is expanded.

TRBV29-1	13	NA	NA	TRBJ1-2	TGTGCCTGGAGTCTGATGCAGGGTGATGGCTACACCTTC	CAWSLMQGDGYTF
TRBV6-6	15	few	NA	TRBJ2-1	TGTGCCAGCAGTTACTCGGTCAGCTCCTACAATGAGCAGTTCTTC	CASSYSVSSYNEQFF
TRBV7-2	13	many	NA	TRBJ1-1	TGTGCCAGCAGCTTACAGGGGTTTGCTGAAGCTTTCTTT	CASSLQGFAEAFF
TRBV29-1	16	NA	TRBD2	TRBJ2-7	TGTGCCTGGACCGCCGGACGTTGGGGGAGGGCCGGACAGCAGTACTTC	CAWTAGRWGRAGQQYF
TRBV25-1	18	NA	TRBD1	TRBJ2-5	TGTGCCAGCTCGTCCGGGACAGCGAGCGGAAGGGACCAAGAGACCCAGTACTTC	CASSSGTASGRDQETQYF
TRBV15	15	NA	TRBD2	TRBJ2-2	TGTGCCACCAGCAGCGGGGGGGCCGACACCGGGGAGCTGTTTTTT	CATSSGGADTGELFF
TRBV25-1	17	NA	TRBD1	TRBJ2-2	TGTGCCAGCAGTGCTAGAGATCGCAGGGGGCTTGGCGGGGAGCTGTTTTTT	CASSARDRRGLGGELFF
TRBV12-3/TRBV12-4	14	few	TRBD1	TRBJ2-5	TGTGCCAGCAGTTTCTGGACAGGGGAAGAGACCCAGTACTTC	CASSFWTGEETQYF
TRBV25-1	12	NA	NA	TRBJ1-2	TGTGCCAGCGGGTTTCGGACGAATGGCTACACCTTC	CASGFRTNGYTF
TRBV12-3/TRBV12-4	12	many	NA	TRBJ1-2	TGTGCCAGCAGTCCCTGGACGGGAGGCTACACCTTC	CASSPWTGGYTF
TRBV12-3/TRBV12-4	14	many	TRBD1	TRBJ1-2	TGTGCCAGCAGTGGGACAGCCACTAACTATGGCTACACCTTC	CASSGTATNYGYTF
TRBV5-4	15	few	NA	TRBJ1-1	TGTGCCAGCACCTGGGAGGATTCCAGACGGACTGAAGCTTTCTTT	CASTWEDSRRTEAFF
TRBV7-9	15	few	NA	TRBJ2-7	TGTGCCAGCAGCTCAGAGTTGTTCGGACGGAGAGAGCAGTACTTC	CASSSELFGRREQYF
TRBV7-9	14	few	NA	TRBJ2-7	TGTGCCAGCAGCCAAGTGAGGGGAGCCTACGAGCAGTACTTC	CASSQVRGAYEQYF
TRBV10-3	13	NA	NA	TRBJ1-6	TGTGCCAGCAGTTACTCGGAGAATTCACCCCTCCACTTT	CASSYSENSPLHF
TRBV15	13	few	NA	TRBJ2-3	TGTGCCACCAGCAGAGAGCTGACAGATACGCAGTATTTT	CATSRELTDTQYF
TRBV29-1	13	many	NA	TRBJ1-4	TGCAGCGTTGAAGATCCCCCCCGAGGAAAACTGTTTTTT	CSVEDPPRGKLFF
TRBV7-9	14	many	NA	TRBJ1-4	TGTGCCAGCAGCCCTCGGACGGGAAATGAAAAACTGTTTTTT	CASSPRTGNEKLFF
TRBV5-6	15	many	TRBD1	TRBJ1-5	TGTGCCAGCAGCTACCGGGACAGGGATAACCAGCCCCAGCATTTT	CASSYRDRDNQPQHF
TRBV11-2	14	few	TRBD1	TRBJ1-5	TGTGCCAGCAGCTCGACAGGGAGTAGTCAGCCCCAGCATTTT	CASSSTGSSQPQHF
TRBV7-9	14	many	NA	TRBJ1-1	TGTGCCAGCAGCTTAGAAACCATGAACACTGAAGCTTTCTTT	CASSLETMNTEAFF
TRBV29-1	14	NA	NA	TRBJ2-5	TGCAGCGTTGAAGATCGCGGGACGACCGAGACCCAGTACTTC	CSVEDRGTTETQYF
TRBV5-1	14	NA	NA	TRBJ1-1	TGCGCCAGCATGGTGACCGGCTTGAACACTGAAGCTTTCTTT	CASMVTGLNTEAFF
TRBV6-5	15	NA	NA	TRBJ1-1	TGTGCCAGCAGTTACTCCCAGGGCACGAACACTGAAGCTTTCTTT	CASSYSQGTNTEAFF
TRBV3-1	14	NA	TRBD1	TRBJ1-2	TGTGCCAGCAGAACAGGGACAGGCAACTATGGCTACACCTTC	CASRTGTGNYGYTF
TRBV29-1	12	many	NA	TRBJ1-5	TGCAGCGCCATCGAGGGGCATCAGCCCCAGCATTTT	CSAIEGHQPQHF
TRBV29-1	13	NA	NA	TRBJ2-7	TGCAGCGTTGAACTGGCAGCTACCTACGAGCAGTACTTC	CSVELAATYEQYF
TRBV25-1	15	NA	NA	TRBJ1-4	TGTGCCAGCAGTTACATCGGGGGGCCGGGTGAAAAACTGTTTTTT	CASSYIGGPGEKLFF
TRBV25-1	16	NA	NA	TRBJ1-6	TGTGCCAGCAGTACGCGGGACGCAGAGGGGGATTCACCCCTCCACTTT	CASSTRDAEGDSPLHF
TRBV20-1	12	few	NA	TRBJ1-5	TGCAGTGCTCCTGCCCTCAATCAGCCCCAGCATTTT	CSAPALNQPQHF
TRBV29-1	10	NA	TRBD1	TRBJ1-2	TGCAGCGTTGAGGTGGGGCAGGGGGACTTC	CSVEVGQGDF
TRBV2	16	once	NA	TRBJ1-4	TGTGCCAGCAGTGGGGACAATGGGGTCCGGGGGGAAAAACTGTTTTTT	CASSGDNGVRGEKLFF
TRBV20-1	13	few	NA	TRBJ2-5	TGCAGTGCCGAGAGTGGGATACAAGAGACCCAGTACTTC	CSAESGIQETQYF
TRBV20-1	16	few	TRBD2	TRBJ2-5	TGCAGTGCTAGGGCACTAGCGGGAGGGCCAGGGGAGACCCAGTACTTC	CSARALAGGPGETQYF
TRBV6-2/TRBV6-3	16	NA	TRBD1	TRBJ1-6	TGTGCCAGCAGTTCCCGGACAGGGGGCAGCATTTCACCCCTCCACTTT	CASSSRTGGSISPLHF
TRBV25-1	15	NA	TRBD2	TRBJ2-5	TGTGCCAGCAGTTCGGCTAGCGGGTTCCAAGAGACCCAGTACTTC	CASSSASGFQETQYF
TRBV7-2	19	NA	TRBD1	TRBJ1-4	TGTGCCAGCAGCAGCTCCTACGATTGGACAGGGGAGACTAATGAAAAACTGTTTTTT	CASSSSYDWTGETNEKLFF
TRBV7-9	16	NA	NA	TRBJ1-2	TGTGCCAGCAGCTCTGTCGGTGAAGGTCAGGCCTATGGCTACACCTTC	CASSSVGEGQAYGYTF
TRBV19	14	NA	NA	TRBJ1-5	TGTGCCAGTAGTTCAGGGCCCCTCAATCAGCCCCAGCATTTT	CASSSGPLNQPQHF
TRBV13	17	NA	NA	TRBJ1-3	TGTGCCAGCAGCCCTGGACAACTCATACTCTCTGGAAACACCATATATTTT	CASSPGQLILSGNTIYF